Ten or more counts support the clone carrying this TCR beta chain. Its target is not known. It was with unique molecular identifiers that the TCRbeta library was prepared. A single record per CDR3 protein comes from TCRdb applying MiXCR to the PCR reads. Among 700,000 to 850,000 distinct CDR3 sequences, under 20% were seen once, and the ten largest hold approximately 5%. The germline V and J ends were trimmed by 9 bases and 5 bases, with 19 bases remaining between them. Germline V gene sequence: CDR1 SNHLY, CDR2 FYNNEI. The length of the CDR3 is 14 residues. The record originates from a study of T-cell reconstitution after alpha-beta-depleted transplantation in children. Findings and limits, study-wide: Some patients showed high day-60 TCRbeta diversity, which derived from surviving recipient T cells and thymic progenitors. The study reportedly traced alpha-beta T cells about two months after transplant to several hundred expanded graft clones. T-cell counts and diversity at one year post-transplant came mainly from newly produced T cells.

The sequence derives from a male patient younger than 18 who had a stem cell transplant for acute lymphoblastic leukemia, so the T cells may come from the graft donor. The chain joins TRBV2 to TRBJ2-5, with D tentatively TRBD2 (6 bases). The material sequenced was PBMCs, mostly from graft donor cells, taken 360 days after TCRalphabeta/CD19-depleted stem cell transplant. CDR3 amino acids: CASGGEPRKETQYF. As DNA, the CDR3 is TGTGCCAGTGGAGGGGAACCCAGGAAGGAGACCCAGTACTTC.